Listed here is a single TCR beta chain. The antigen is not known. The PCR primers covered 54 TRBV and 13 TRBJ segments. Some clones are missing from TCRdb's copy, which holds only in-frame ones; the method was immunoSEQ multiplex PCR. This repertoire shows about 73,000 clones, about 80% found once; its top ten account for about 1.6%. Germline loops: CDR1 MNHEY, CDR2 SMNVEV (reference sequence). The CDR3 spans 15 residues. Trimming removed 4 bases at V and 2 bases at J, with 13 bases between. The sample comes from a study of T cell repertoires and HLA-DP antigens. Study-level information: Pre-culture CD4+ samples used roughly 1,200 ng DNA versus around 200 ng for CD137+CD4+ sorts. Overall study findings and caveats: The CD4+ repertoire was not split into naive and memory. Responder cells were total CD4+ cells with a HeLa antigen-presenting system.

V is TRBV27 and J is TRBJ2-3; D perhaps matches TRBD2 (7 bases). This clonotype was sampled from a man aged 55 to 70 in good health and CMV-seronegative. Material: CD4+ T cells from PBMCs. The DNA for the CDR3 is TGTGCCAGCAGTTCCCCCGGGGGGCCCACAGATACGCAGTATTTT. Translation gives CASSSPGGPTDTQYF.